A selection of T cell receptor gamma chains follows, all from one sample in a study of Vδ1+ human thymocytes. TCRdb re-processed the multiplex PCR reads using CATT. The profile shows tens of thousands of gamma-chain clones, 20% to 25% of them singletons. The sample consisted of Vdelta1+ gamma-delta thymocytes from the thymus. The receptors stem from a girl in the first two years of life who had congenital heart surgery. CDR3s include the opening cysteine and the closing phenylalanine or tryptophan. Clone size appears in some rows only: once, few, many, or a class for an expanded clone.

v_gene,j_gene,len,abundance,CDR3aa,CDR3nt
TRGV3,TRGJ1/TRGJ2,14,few,CATWDNHPTNKKLF,TGTGCCACCTGGGACAACCACCCGACGAATAAGAAACTCTTT
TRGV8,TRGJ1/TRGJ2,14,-,CATWLLGGYYKKLF,TGTGCCACCTGGCTCCTGGGAGGTTATTATAAGAAACTCTTT
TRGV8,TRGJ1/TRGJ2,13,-,CATWDKAYYKKLF,TGTGCCACCTGGGATAAAGCTTATTATAAGAAACTCTTT
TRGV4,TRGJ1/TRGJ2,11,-,CATWDVEKKLF,TGTGCCACCTGGGATGTTGAGAAGAAACTCTTT
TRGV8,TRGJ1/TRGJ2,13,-,CATWDGMRYKKLF,TGTGCCACCTGGGATGGGATGCGGTATAAGAAACTCTTT
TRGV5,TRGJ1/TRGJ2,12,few,CATWERDYKKLF,TGTGCCACCTGGGAAAGAGATTATAAGAAACTCTTT
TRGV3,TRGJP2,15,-,CATWDRPQSDWIKTF,TGTGCCACCTGGGACAGACCCCAAAGTGATTGGATCAAGACGTTT
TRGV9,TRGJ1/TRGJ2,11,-,CALWEPFWKLF,TGTGCCTTGTGGGAGCCCTTTTGGAAACTCTTT
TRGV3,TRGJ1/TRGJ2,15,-,CATWDRPPFYYKKLF,TGTGCCACCTGGGACAGGCCGCCCTTTTATTATAAGAAACTCTTT
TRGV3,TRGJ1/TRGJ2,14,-,CATWDKGEYYKKLF,TGTGCCACCTGGGACAAGGGGGAATATTATAAGAAACTCTTT
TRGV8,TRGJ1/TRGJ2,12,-,CATWAQGYKKLF,TGTGCCACCTGGGCCCAGGGTTATAAGAAACTCTTT
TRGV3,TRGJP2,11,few,CATWDEPIKTF,TGTGCCACCTGGGACGAACCGATCAAGACGTTT
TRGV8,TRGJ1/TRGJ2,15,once,CATWDISSNYYKKLF,TGTGCCACCTGGGATATCTCTTCGAATTATTATAAGAAACTCTTT